These T cell receptor beta chains were read from a single sample in a study of blood T cell repertoires in COVID-19. Repertoires were generated with immunoSEQ multiplex PCR, while TCRdb's copy carries only in-frame clones and drops some. The sample gives around 140,000 clones, around 86% of which show up once; 8% to 9.5% is in the top ten. The source material was peripheral blood. The receptors derive from an older woman with active or convalescent COVID-19. The CDR3 runs from the conserved cysteine through the conserved F or W. Fields, in order: D gene, V gene, J gene, CDR3 protein. A D gene is named only where the DNA matches it firmly.

TRBD1,TRBV23-1,TRBJ2-7,CASPPKAGTGVREQYF
TRBD2,TRBV19,TRBJ2-3,CASSAPASGRDTQYF
-,TRBV6-5,TRBJ2-7,CASSYQPGLSYEQYF
-,TRBV7-2,TRBJ2-2,CASRFRLVGAGELFF
-,TRBV6-4,TRBJ1-3,CASSDLSSGNTIYF
-,TRBV12-3/TRBV12-4,TRBJ2-2,CASTRDHTGELFF
-,TRBV10-3,TRBJ1-4,CAISELGGNEKLFF
-,TRBV11-2,TRBJ2-1,CASSPILNSNEQFF
TRBD1,TRBV6-5,TRBJ1-1,CASGTASGHTEAFF
-,TRBV28,TRBJ1-5,CASMKQGGNQPQHF
-,TRBV5-6,TRBJ2-3,CASSSVGAVTDTQYF
-,TRBV7-9,TRBJ2-5,CASSFAKGVETQYF
TRBD1,TRBV9,TRBJ1-3,CASSRRQGEGNTIYF
TRBD1,TRBV7-9,TRBJ1-1,CASSLLVAGGITEAFF
-,TRBV3-1/TRBV3-2,TRBJ1-2,CASSLALGTLSPKGYTF
TRBD2,TRBV12-5,TRBJ2-3,CASAGAGGHTDTQYF
TRBD1,TRBV29-1,TRBJ1-2,CSVAVGQGGPHLGYTF
-,TRBV11-3,TRBJ1-1,CASSLVLGAWSPLNTEAFF
-,TRBV11-2,TRBJ1-3,CASSFGAFSGNTIYF
TRBD2,TRBV6-1,TRBJ2-3,CASSENLGTSGGFGTQYF
-,TRBV5-1,TRBJ1-3,CASSLEGGTGNTIYF
TRBD1,TRBV5-6,TRBJ1-2,CASSLRTGGIFYGYTF
TRBD2,TRBV5-4,TRBJ2-3,CASSLSSGRITDTQYF
-,TRBV19,TRBJ1-1,CASSIDLDVDTEAFF
TRBD2,TRBV7-9,TRBJ2-7,CASSPGGARYEQYF
TRBD1,TRBV7-9,TRBJ2-3,CASSRQGVGTDTQYF
TRBD1,TRBV2,TRBJ1-6,CASSDGTVYNSPLHF
TRBD1,TRBV2,TRBJ1-5,CASSEGQGAQPQHF
TRBD2,TRBV7-8,TRBJ2-3,CASSLVSGGAGTQYF
-,TRBV30,TRBJ2-5,CAWSVQIRETQYF
-,TRBV7-9,TRBJ2-7,CASSLGSAYAYEQYF
-,TRBV13,TRBJ1-2,CASSLDYGTHLGQHGYTF
-,TRBV14,TRBJ1-3,CASSHSNTIYF
TRBD2,TRBV7-9,TRBJ2-7,CASSTWPSGRSYEQYF
-,TRBV2,TRBJ2-5,CASRIDSRRAGETQYF
-,TRBV2,TRBJ2-7,CASNTGSYEQYF
-,TRBV2,TRBJ1-5,CASSGLSGGNQPQHF
TRBD1,TRBV18,TRBJ1-1,CASSPQGALNTEAFF
-,TRBV7-2,TRBJ2-3,CASSNPREAADTQYF
-,TRBV11-2,TRBJ1-6,CASSLDIGLYNSPLHF
TRBD2,TRBV4-2,TRBJ2-3,CASSQPGLAGADTQYF
TRBD2,TRBV7-8,TRBJ2-1,CASSLEGTRGYNEQFF
-,TRBV7-8,TRBJ2-1,CASSLGGDVEQFF
-,TRBV9,TRBJ1-4,CASSVGGNEKLFF
-,TRBV15,TRBJ1-1,CATSRDPTVNTEAFF